Below are 30 T cell receptor beta chains sequenced from a single sample in a study of cytomegalovirus exposure and HLA in healthy donors (TCRdb year 2017). The protocol used for the library was the immunoSEQ multiplex PCR assay. The multiplex PCR relied on a mix of 60 forward primers for TCR Vbeta segments and 13 reverse primers for TCR Jbeta segments. TCRdb limited this immuneACCESS table to in-frame rearrangements with V and J called. A share of clones is missing; checked studies link under half to unresolved V genes, and the rest is unexplained. Recorded for this sample are about 130,000 clones; about 80% of them occurred a single time. The leading ten clones occupy around 1.2% of the sample. What was sequenced was PBMCs. The receptors were sampled from a man between 45 and 60 years old in good health and CMV-seronegative.

This clone has a handful of counts. The chain links TRBV28 to TRBJ2-1, with D perhaps matching TRBD2 (6 bases). Germline V CDR1 and CDR2: MDHEN, SYDVKM. The CDR3 length is 15 residues. V lost 7 bases and J 3 bases, leaving 16 bases between the germline ends. CDR3 region: CASTLGGANYNEQFF. The CDR3 DNA sequence: TGTGCCAGCACCTTAGGAGGGGCTAACTACAATGAGCAGTTCTTC.

The chain recombines TRBV4-1 with TRBJ2-7; 11 bases fit TRBD2. With V trimmed by 1 base and J by 4 bases, 3 bases remained unmatched. The length of the CDR3 is 15 residues. From germline, CDR1 is MGHRA and CDR2 YSYEKL. In nucleotides, the CDR3 is TGCGCCAGCAGCCAAGTACTAGCGGGAGATTACGAGCAGTACTTC. Amino acid sequence: CASSQVLAGDYEQYF.

This clone was detected once. V and J are TRBV18 and TRBJ1-1, with D tentatively TRBD1 (6 bases). This CDR3 has 14 amino acids. CDR1 is KGHSH, CDR2 LQKENI, per germline. V was clipped by 4 bases and J by 1 base, with 10 bases between them. CDR3 amino acids: CASSLRGQNTEAFF. The DNA for the CDR3 is TGTGCCAGCTCACTCCGGGGACAGAACACTGAAGCTTTCTTT.

This clone was seen a few times. The gene calls are TRBV10-2 and TRBJ2-3; the match to TRBD2 covers 7 bases. The CDR3 contains 15 residues. Germline lookup yields CDR1 WSHSY and CDR2 SAAADI. Trimming took 3 bases from V and 8 from J; bases not matched to a gene: 11. CDR3 nucleotides: TGCGCCAGCAGTGAAGTGGCGGGGAGGGGAGTTACGCAGTATTTT. As protein: CASSEVAGRGVTQYF.

The chain combines TRBV5-1 with TRBJ2-7, with 8 bases identical to TRBD1. CDR3 length: 14 amino acids. Germline CDR1 is SGHRS and CDR2 is YFSETQ. With 0 bases clipped from V and 5 bases from J, the junction kept 4 bases outside the gene matches. CDR3 DNA sequence: TGCGCCAGCAGCTTGGCTGGGACAGGCCACGAGCAGTACTTC. Translation gives CASSLAGTGHEQYF. Full variable domain (remainder filled in from reference TRBV5-1 and TRBJ2-7): KAGVTQTPRYLIKTRGQQVTLSCSPISGHRSVSWYQQTPGQGLQFLFEYFSETQRNKGNFPGRFSGRQFSNSRSEMNVSTLELGDSALYLCASSLAGTGHEQYFGPGTRLTVT.

V usage is TRBV19 and J usage is TRBJ2-5; 14 nucleotides match TRBD2. Germline V gives CDR1 LNHDA, CDR2 SQIVND (reference sequence). CDR3 length: 17 amino acids. V lost 5 bases and J lost 4; bases outside the gene matches: 9. CDR3 nucleotide sequence: TGTGCCAGTAGTCTCCGACTAGCGGGAGGGCCAAGAGAGACCCAGTACTTC. Its protein is CASSLRLAGGPRETQYF.

The chain recombines TRBV28 with TRBJ1-3; D is perhaps TRBD1 (5 bases). Germline V gene lookup returns CDR1 MDHEN and CDR2 SYDVKM. V was cut by 3 bases and J by 1 base, with 10 bases left in between. The CDR3 is 15 amino acids. The CDR3 sequence is CASSFFRASGNTIYF. DNA for the CDR3: TGTGCCAGCAGTTTCTTCAGGGCATCTGGAAACACCATATATTTT.

The V and J genes are TRBV7-2 and TRBJ2-1, with a possible D match to TRBD1 (6 bases). The CDR3 length is 14 residues. V lost 1 base, J lost 7 bases, and 11 bases lay in between. Germline V gene lookup returns CDR1 SGHTA and CDR2 FQGNSA. In DNA form, the CDR3 reads TGTGCCAGCAGCTTAGGACAGGTATCTAATGAGCAGTTCTTC. It codes for CASSLGQVSNEQFF.

The chain joins TRBV4-1 to TRBJ2-1, with 12 bases aligning to TRBD1. CDR3 length: 16 residues. V shed 4 bases and J 8 bases; nucleotides not matched to a gene: 9. CDR1 MGHRA and CDR2 YSYEKL come from the germline V gene. The CDR3 loop is CASSLKGTGGIDEQFF. In nucleotides, the CDR3 is TGCGCCAGCAGCCTCAAGGGGACAGGGGGCATCGATGAGCAGTTCTTC.

CDR3 in DNA: TGTGCCAGCAGCCTTGGACAGGGGGCGTCCGGCTACACCTTC. Translating gives CASSLGQGASGYTF. This chain uses TRBV7-9 with TRBJ1-2; 11 positions agree with TRBD1. CDR3 length equals 14 residues. After removal of 5 bases from V and 8 bases from J, the junction contained 7 bases not matched to a gene. From germline, CDR1 is SEHNR and CDR2 FQNEAQ (reference sequence).

The chain is built from TRBV10-3 and TRBJ2-7; 12 positions match TRBD1. CDR3 size: 17 residues. Looked up from germline, CDR1 is ENHRY and CDR2 is SYGVKD. V was pared by 2 bases and J by 7 bases, with 12 bases of the junction left unmatched. The CDR3 sequence is CAISEVSPGQGAREQYF. The CDR3 DNA is TGTGCCATCAGTGAGGTTTCTCCGGGACAGGGGGCCCGAGAGCAGTACTTC.

This sequence joins TRBV2 and TRBJ1-1; D might be TRBD1 (5 bases). The CDR3 is 15 residues long. Trimming cost V 5 bases and J 3 bases, with 16 bases left between them. Germline CDR1 SNHLY, CDR2 FYNNEI. The CDR3 DNA reads TGTGCCAGCAGTAACTGGGGCGGCGGGGACACTGAAGCTTTCTTT. This gives the protein CASSNWGGGDTEAFF.

This clone was seen a few times. The chain recombines TRBV7-3 with TRBJ2-3; 9 bases map to TRBD2. The CDR3 has 16 residues. V lost 2 bases to trimming and J lost 2 bases; unmatched junction nucleotides: 5. Germline V CDR1 and CDR2: SGHTA, FQGTGA. The CDR3 DNA sequence: TGTGCCAGCAGCTTAGGGCTAGCGGGGACCACAGATACGCAGTATTTT. This encodes CASSLGLAGTTDTQYF.

This chain links TRBV5-4 with TRBJ1-2; a possible D gene is TRBD1 (6 bases). The germline V gene has CDR1 SGHNT and CDR2 YYREEE (reference sequence). Trimming shortened V by 3 bases and J by 7 bases, and 13 bases separated the two germline ends. This CDR3 is built from 13 residues. The CDR3 is CASSSTGLLGYTF. CDR3 in DNA: TGTGCCAGCAGCTCAACAGGGCTTCTTGGCTACACCTTC.

This clone was picked up a small number of times. The gene calls are TRBV6-5 and TRBJ2-2; TRBD1 matches at 7 bases. There are 15 residues in the CDR3. The J segment lost 5 bases and the V segment lost 0 bases, leaving 3 bases of the junction unmatched. Germline V gene lookup returns CDR1 MNHEY and CDR2 SVGAGI. CDR3 bases: TGTGCCAGCAGTTACTCGACAGGGTTGACCGGGGAGCTGTTTTTT. Translating it yields CASSYSTGLTGELFF.

V usage is TRBV19 and J usage is TRBJ2-7, with a weak D call TRBD1 (5 bases). This CDR3 has 13 amino acids. Germline CDR1 LNHDA, CDR2 SQIVND (reference sequence). Trimming pared 5 bases from V and 0 bases from J, leaving 8 bases between. The CDR3 loop is CASSQGPSYEQYF. The CDR3 DNA reads as TGTGCCAGTAGTCAGGGTCCCTCCTACGAGCAGTACTTC.

The chain combines TRBV27 with TRBJ2-5; D unresolved. Germline V gene sequence: CDR1 MNHEY, CDR2 SMNVEV (reference sequence). Between the trimmed V and J ends, which lost 7 bases and 5 bases, there was a span of 8 bases. The CDR3 consists of 11 residues. The CDR3 protein is CASIESETQYF. CDR3 in DNA: TGTGCCAGCATCGAGTCGGAGACCCAGTACTTC.

This clone was found once. The gene calls are TRBV4-1 and TRBJ2-7; 8 bases fit TRBD2. Unmatched junction bases numbered 2, after V lost 1 base and J lost 0 bases. CDR3 length equals 15 residues. Germline CDR1 reads MGHRA; CDR2 reads YSYEKL. CDR3 coding DNA: TGCGCCAGCAGCCAAGGGACTAGCAGCTCCTACGAGCAGTACTTC. Its translation is CASSQGTSSSYEQYF.

This sequence joins TRBV7-2 and TRBJ2-7; TRBD1 matches 8 bases. Germline CDR1 and CDR2: SGHTA and FQGNSA. The CDR3 runs to 14 residues. The V gene end was trimmed by 4 bases and the J gene end by 2 bases; junction bases not matched to a gene: 4. The CDR3 loop reads CASSSGGYAYEQYF. CDR3 in DNA: TGTGCCAGCAGCTCAGGGGGCTACGCCTACGAGCAGTACTTC.

This clone showed up just once. The chain couples TRBV2 to TRBJ2-5, with D perhaps TRBD2 (6 bases). V was pared by 11 bases and J by 1 base, with 14 bases between. The CDR3 has 13 amino acids. Germline CDR1 is SNHLY and CDR2 is FYNNEI. The CDR3: CAAAGTPQETQYF. In DNA, the CDR3 is TGTGCCGCAGCAGGGACTCCCCAAGAGACCCAGTACTTC.

The chain recombines TRBV6-1 with TRBJ2-2, with 9 bases fitting TRBD2. In germline, CDR1 is MNHNS, CDR2 SASEGT. Losses at the gene ends were 6 bases for V and 5 bases for J; bases not matched to a gene: 4. The CDR3 is 14 residues long. The CDR3 coding sequence is TGTGCCAGCAGGACGCGGGAGGGGACCGGGGAGCTGTTTTTT. Its translation is CASRTREGTGELFF.

The chain is built from TRBV7-9 and TRBJ2-2, with no clear D. Germline V gene data show CDR1 as SEHNR and CDR2 as FQNEAQ (reference sequence). V lost 3 bases to trimming and J lost 1 base, with 9 bases between them. The CDR3 sequence is 15 residues long. For the CDR3, the DNA is TGTGCCAGCAGCTTGCCGAGCCTGAACACCGGGGAGCTGTTTTTT. Protein product: CASSLPSLNTGELFF.

The chain employs TRBV7-3 and TRBJ2-2; 10 nucleotides line up with TRBD2. Losses at the gene ends were 6 bases for V and 4 bases for J; bases not matched to a gene: 8. CDR3 length: 16 residues. Germline V CDR1 and CDR2: SGHTA, FQGTGA. This CDR3 reads CASSSSTSGTTGELFF. The CDR3 nucleotides are TGTGCCAGCAGTTCCTCAACTAGCGGGACCACCGGGGAGCTGTTTTTT.

Turning to this clone: This CDR3 is also generated by other DNA sequences in the sample. The rearrangement joins TRBV18 to TRBJ1-2; D is undetermined. Germline V CDR1 and CDR2: KGHSH, LQKENI. Trimming cost V 3 bases and J 1 base, with 12 bases left between them. The CDR3 runs 15 residues. The CDR3 bases are TGTGCCAGCTCACCTTCTCGTGGGCTTAACTATGGCTACACCTTC. As protein: CASSPSRGLNYGYTF.

There are a few counts of this clone. The chain couples TRBV19 to TRBJ1-4; 8 nucleotides align to TRBD1. V lost 5 bases and J lost 3; bases outside the gene matches: 5. The CDR3 extends over 15 amino acids. Germline V gene data show CDR1 as LNHDA and CDR2 as SQIVND (reference sequence). The CDR3 coding sequence is TGTGCCAGTAGTGGATGGACAGGGTCTAATGAAAAACTGTTTTTT. It specifies CASSGWTGSNEKLFF. The whole variable domain, filled in from reference TRBV19 and TRBJ1-4, reads DGGITQSPKYLFRKEGQNVTLSCEQNLNHDAMYWYRQDPGQGLRLIYYSQIVNDFQKGDIAEGYSVSREKKESFPLTVTSAQKNPTAFYLCASSGWTGSNEKLFFGSGTQLSVL.

This clone was detected only a few times. The rearrangement joins TRBV30 to TRBJ1-2; D is perhaps TRBD1 (6 bases). The germline CDR1 and CDR2 sequences are GTSNPN and SVGIG (reference sequence). Between the trimmed V and J ends, which lost 2 bases and 0 bases, there was a span of 10 bases. This CDR3 has 14 residues. The CDR3 is CAWSQDRANYGYTF. DNA of the CDR3: TGTGCCTGGAGTCAGGACAGAGCTAACTATGGCTACACCTTC.

The chain combines TRBV2 with TRBJ2-1, with TRBD2 matching over 7 bases. After removal of 2 bases from V and 7 bases from J, the junction contained 11 bases not matched to a gene. The CDR3 loop spans 16 amino acids. Looked up from germline, CDR1 is SNHLY and CDR2 is FYNNEI. The DNA for the CDR3 is TGTGCCAGCAGTGAACGTGAGGCGGGAGTCTATAATGAGCAGTTCTTC. The encoded protein is CASSEREAGVYNEQFF.

The chain couples TRBV27 to TRBJ2-7; TRBD2 is a possible D gene (5 bases). CDR1 is MNHEY, CDR2 SMNVEV, per germline (reference sequence). This CDR3 contains 11 residues. The V and J ends lost 8 bases and 6 bases respectively, with 11 bases between them. CDR3 in amino acids: CASHRGGEQYF. CDR3 nucleotides: TGTGCCAGCCACCGAGGAGGCGAGCAGTACTTC.

This clone was detected a few times. V usage is TRBV5-1 and J usage is TRBJ1-3; D uncertain. CDR3 length: 15 amino acids. The ends were cut back, 1 base at V and 0 bases at J, with 8 bases in the middle. From germline, CDR1 is SGHRS and CDR2 YFSETQ. The CDR3 region has the DNA TGCGCCAGCAGCTTGAGCAGGAACTCTGGAAACACCATATATTTT. Amino acid sequence: CASSLSRNSGNTIYF.

The V call is TRBV18, the J call TRBJ2-7; D ambiguous. V was clipped by 0 bases and J by 0 bases, with 12 bases between them. Germline-derived CDR1 and CDR2 are KGHSH and LQKENI. CDR3 length: 16 amino acids. CDR3 coding DNA: TGTGCCAGCTCACCACCGAGGAGAACCCCCTCCTACGAGCAGTACTTC. Encoded protein: CASSPPRRTPSYEQYF.